The 29 T cell receptor beta chains below were found in one sample sequenced in a study of beta chain features in type 1 diabetes. General study points: TCRB CDR3 length was moderately but significantly reduced in all four CD4+ subsets of Type 1 diabetes patients.

The antigens these receptors bind are not known. Of the isolated RNA, all was reverse transcribed, and so the sequenced material was expressed TCRB transcripts. TCRdb's copy holds only in-frame clones and misses some; the assay was immunoSEQ multiplex PCR. The sample yields about 660,000 clones, 11% to 15% seen once. The sequencing sample was made of naive CD4+ T cells from blood. The receptors originated from a man aged 18 to 30 with type 1 diabetes.

There are a few counts of this clone. The chain uses TRBV5-1 and TRBJ2-5; D remains unclear. V lost 4 bases, J lost 5 bases, and 12 bases lay in between. The germline gives CDR1 SGHRS, CDR2 YFSETQ. The CDR3 is 13 amino acids. CDR3 nucleotide sequence: TGCGCCAGCAGCCACGGTGGTTATGAGACCCAGTACTTC. It translates to CASSHGGYETQYF.

This clone was detected only a few times. The rearrangement links TRBV5-6 to TRBJ2-7; the D is unclear. CDR1 SGHDT and CDR2 YYEEEE come from the germline V gene. Trimming cost V 7 bases and J 1 base, with 9 bases left between them. The CDR3 is 12 residues long. The CDR3 DNA sequence: TGTGCCAGCGGCGGCAGTTCCTACGAGCAGTACTTC. Translation: CASGGSSYEQYF.

This CDR3 reads CASSRGQNTEAFF. CDR3 sequence (DNA): TGTGCCAGCTCGAGAGGGCAGAACACTGAAGCTTTCTTT. This chain links TRBV18 with TRBJ1-1; D not resolved. Germline-derived CDR1 and CDR2 are KGHSH and LQKENI. The V end was cut by 6 bases, the J end by 1 base, with 9 bases between. This CDR3 comprises 13 residues.

This clone occurred a few times. The V and J genes are TRBV27 and TRBJ1-2; no reliable D call. This CDR3 spans 13 amino acids. V was cut by 6 bases and J by 4 bases, with 12 bases left in between. Germline V gene sequence: CDR1 MNHEY, CDR2 SMNVEV (reference sequence). CDR3 in amino acids: CASSDGKIYGYTF. Written as DNA, the CDR3 is TGTGCCAGCAGCGATGGCAAGATCTATGGCTACACCTTC.

This clone was counted once. The sample contains more than one DNA sequence encoding this CDR3. CDR3 region: CASSLQGYQETQYF. The CDR3, as DNA: TGTGCCAGCAGCTTGCAGGGATACCAAGAGACCCAGTACTTC. The V call is TRBV7-2, the J call TRBJ2-5, with a tentative D call TRBD1 (5 bases). Trimming shortened V by 3 bases and J by 0 bases, and 8 bases separated the two germline ends. Germline CDR1 is SGHTA and CDR2 is FQGNSA. The CDR3 is 14 residues long.

This clone was counted only a few times. The chain recombines TRBV29-1 with TRBJ2-7; 10 bases fit TRBD2. CDR1 is SQVTM, CDR2 ANQGSEA, per germline. V trimming: 3 bases; J trimming: 3 bases; junction bases outside the gene matches: 14. The CDR3 length is 17 residues. CDR3 residues: CSVEAGGLLAGVYEQYF. The CDR3 coding sequence is TGCAGCGTTGAGGCAGGCGGCCTGCTAGCGGGAGTCTACGAGCAGTACTTC.

V gene TRBV2 combines with J gene TRBJ2-7; 7 bases are shared with TRBD1. The CDR3 contains 14 residues. The V segment lost 3 bases and the J segment 2 bases; nucleotides outside the gene matches: 4. CDR1 is SNHLY, CDR2 FYNNEI, per germline. CDR3 protein: CASSDQGQTYEQYF. In nucleotides, the CDR3 is TGTGCCAGCAGTGATCAGGGACAGACCTACGAGCAGTACTTC.

This clone was detected only a few times. The V gene is TRBV9, the J gene TRBJ2-7, with TRBD1 identical over 10 bases. V shed 4 bases, J shed 4 bases, and the junction held 14 bases outside the gene matches. The CDR3 has 17 residues. Germline V gene sequence: CDR1 SGDLS, CDR2 YYNGEE. CDR3: CASSTPQTGGNRYEQYF. DNA of the CDR3: TGTGCCAGCAGCACACCCCAGACAGGGGGCAACCGATACGAGCAGTACTTC.

This clone showed up just a few times. The chain combines TRBV30 with TRBJ1-1; the D gene is possibly TRBD1 (5 bases). CDR1 GTSNPN and CDR2 SVGIG come from the germline V gene (reference sequence). V was clipped by 5 bases and J by 1 base, with 11 bases between them. The CDR3 runs to 13 residues. CDR3 nucleotide sequence: TGTGCCTGGGGGAAGGGACGGAACACTGAAGCTTTCTTT. It translates to CAWGKGRNTEAFF.

This clone was seen once. The chain carries TRBV30 and TRBJ2-5, with D possibly being TRBD2 (6 bases). Germline V CDR1 and CDR2: GTSNPN, SVGIG (reference sequence). The V and J ends lost 3 bases and 5 bases respectively, with 13 bases between them. This CDR3 region has 13 residues. CDR3 sequence: CAWRGSGWETQYF. In nucleotides, the CDR3 is TGTGCCTGGAGAGGGAGCGGGTGGGAGACCCAGTACTTC.

The chain carries TRBV7-9 and TRBJ2-7; D gene uncertain. Germline V gene lookup returns CDR1 SEHNR and CDR2 FQNEAQ (reference sequence). The V end lost 1 base, the J end lost 5 bases, and 9 bases lay between the germline ends. The CDR3 spans 13 residues. The CDR3 DNA reads as TGTGCCAGCAGCTTAGTCGGCACCGACGAGCAGTACTTC. It encodes CASSLVGTDEQYF.

This clone was observed a handful of times. The chain joins TRBV2 to TRBJ1-1; D not certain. Trimming shortened V by 0 bases and J by 6 bases, and 11 bases separated the two germline ends. In germline, CDR1 is SNHLY, CDR2 FYNNEI. CDR3 size: 14 residues. The DNA of the CDR3 is TGTGCCAGCAGTGAAGCTATATTGGCAGCTGAAGCTTTCTTT. Translated: CASSEAILAAEAFF.

This clone turned up a few times. This chain links TRBV9 with TRBJ2-1; maybe TRBD2 (6 bases). The CDR3 has 16 amino acids. CDR1 and CDR2 (germline): SGDLS, YYNGEE. Between the trimmed V and J ends, which lost 1 base and 1 base, there was a span of 12 bases. The CDR3 nucleotides read TGTGCCAGCAGCGTAACTAGCCCAAATTCCTACAATGAGCAGTTCTTC. It translates to CASSVTSPNSYNEQFF.

This clone came up a few times. The chain carries TRBV29-1 and TRBJ2-7, with a weak D call TRBD1 (6 bases). Trimming took off 7 bases at V and 3 bases at J, with 16 bases between the two ends. This CDR3 contains 13 residues. Per germline, CDR1 SQVTM and CDR2 ANQGSEA. Written as DNA, the CDR3 is TGCAGCGCCCGAAAGGGGACAAACTACGAGCAGTACTTC. This encodes CSARKGTNYEQYF.

In its sample, this clone was seen a few times. J is TRBJ1-5 and V is TRBV30; maybe TRBD1 (6 bases). CDR3 size: 16 residues. V shed 0 bases and J shed 2 bases, with 14 bases lying between them. CDR1 and CDR2 (germline): GTSNPN, SVGIG (reference sequence). CDR3 residues: CAWSVPGALGNQPQHF. The CDR3 region has the DNA TGTGCCTGGAGTGTACCGGGGGCTTTAGGCAATCAGCCCCAGCATTTT.

This clone was seen more than once but under ten times. The chain is built from TRBV30 and TRBJ2-1; no clear D gene. There are 11 residues in the CDR3. Deletions cut 5 bases from V and 10 bases from J, with 12 bases between. CDR1 is GTSNPN, CDR2 SVGIG, per germline (reference sequence). CDR3 in amino acids: CAWEPYLEQFF. In DNA form, the CDR3 reads TGTGCCTGGGAGCCCTACCTCGAGCAGTTCTTC.

The chain carries TRBV7-2 and TRBJ2-1, with unresolved D. V was trimmed by 1 base and J by 6 bases, leaving 13 bases between them. Germline V lookup: CDR1 SGHTA, CDR2 FQGNSA. CDR3 length: 15 amino acids. DNA for the CDR3: TGTGCCAGCAGCTTAGTATTTGTGGGCGGCAATGAGCAGTTCTTC. It specifies CASSLVFVGGNEQFF.

This sequence joins TRBV6-1 and TRBJ2-3, with 7 bases identical to TRBD2. V was pared by 8 bases and J by 1 base, with 6 bases of the junction left unmatched. Germline V gene lookup returns CDR1 MNHNS and CDR2 SASEGT. This CDR3 is built from 14 residues. The CDR3 is CASAGRVGTDTQYF. The CDR3 DNA is TGTGCCAGCGCGGGGAGGGTTGGCACAGATACGCAGTATTTT.

The J gene is TRBJ2-7, the V gene TRBV4-1; D is ambiguous. The CDR3 length is 15 residues. Germline loops: CDR1 MGHRA, CDR2 YSYEKL. With 1 base removed from V and 1 base from J, the gap between germline ends came to 11 bases. The CDR3 coding sequence is TGCGCCAGCAGCCAAGTGGACGGCTTATCCTACGAGCAGTACTTC. As protein: CASSQVDGLSYEQYF.

The CDR3 DNA follows: TGTGCCAGCAGCTTAAGACTAGCTCTAGAGACCCAGTACTTC. Translating it yields CASSLRLALETQYF. The chain is built from TRBV5-4 and TRBJ2-5; 7 bases fit TRBD2. The CDR3 sequence is 14 residues long. The germline V gene has CDR1 SGHNT and CDR2 YYREEE (reference sequence). Trimming removed 2 bases from V and 4 bases from J; junction bases left unmatched: 5.

This clone was seen more than once but under ten times. V gene TRBV28 combines with J gene TRBJ2-7, with 7 bases lining up with TRBD1. With V trimmed by 4 bases and J by 1 base, 4 bases remained unmatched. Germline assignment: CDR1 MDHEN and CDR2 SYDVKM. This CDR3 comprises 14 residues. CDR3 amino acids: CASSSPTGSYEQYF. The CDR3 region has the DNA TGTGCCAGCAGTTCCCCGACAGGGTCCTACGAGCAGTACTTC.

The chain uses TRBV30 and TRBJ2-1, with TRBD2 identical over 7 bases. The CDR3 extends over 14 amino acids. V shed 3 bases, J shed 5 bases, and the junction held 7 bases outside the gene matches. Germline CDR1 is GTSNPN and CDR2 is SVGIG (reference sequence). The CDR3 bases are TGTGCCTGGAGGCCCGGGGGGTTCAACAATGAGCAGTTCTTC. Protein sequence: CAWRPGGFNNEQFF.

The V call is TRBV30, the J call TRBJ2-5; D gene unclear. Germline V CDR1 and CDR2: GTSNPN, SVGIG (reference sequence). CDR3 size: 14 residues. Trimming shortened V by 0 bases and J by 3 bases, and 11 bases separated the two germline ends. CDR3 loop: CAWSVGSPKETQYF. CDR3 DNA: TGTGCCTGGAGTGTGGGCAGCCCAAAAGAGACCCAGTACTTC.

The sample holds a few counts of this clone. The chain employs TRBV18 and TRBJ2-2; no definite D call. V lost 0 bases to trimming and J lost 1 base, with 3 bases between them. CDR3 length: 14 residues. CDR1 KGHSH and CDR2 LQKENI come from the germline V gene. The CDR3 reads CASSPPGNTGELFF. DNA for the CDR3: TGTGCCAGCTCACCACCGGGGAACACCGGGGAGCTGTTTTTT.

This clone has a handful of counts. The J gene is TRBJ1-2, the V gene TRBV23-1; no firm D call. TRBV23-1 belongs to the ORF category, with a function that is uncertain. With 4 bases removed from V and 7 bases from J, the gap between germline ends came to 10 bases. The CDR3 has 12 residues. Here the CDR3 reads CASSREEGGYTF. DNA for the CDR3: TGCGCCAGCAGTCGGGAAGAAGGTGGCTACACCTTC.

The gene calls are TRBV5-1 and TRBJ2-2; D gene unclear. Trimming shortened V by 1 base and J by 1 base, and 8 bases separated the two germline ends. Germline V gene sequence: CDR1 SGHRS, CDR2 YFSETQ. The CDR3 loop spans 15 amino acids. CDR3 residues: CASSLQVVNTGELFF. CDR3 bases: TGCGCCAGCAGCTTGCAGGTTGTGAACACCGGGGAGCTGTTTTTT.

The chain couples TRBV7-3 to TRBJ2-3, with D tentatively TRBD1 (6 bases). CDR3 length: 16 amino acids. Germline V lookup: CDR1 SGHTA, CDR2 FQGTGA. V shed 2 bases and J shed 1 base, with 13 bases lying between them. For the CDR3, the DNA is TGTGCCAGCAGCTTAGGGGCGGACAGACGCACAGATACGCAGTATTTT. It specifies CASSLGADRRTDTQYF.

The CDR3 DNA reads as TGTGCCAGCAGTTACTCACAGGGCTACGAGCAGTACTTC. It encodes CASSYSQGYEQYF. This chain connects TRBV6-5 to TRBJ2-7; possibly TRBD1 for D (6 bases). Per the germline V gene, CDR1 is MNHEY and CDR2 is SVGAGI. The V end lost 0 bases, the J end lost 3 bases, and 6 bases lay between the germline ends. The CDR3 is 13 amino acids.

The J gene is TRBJ2-7, the V gene TRBV19; 7 nucleotides match TRBD2. The CDR3 is made up of 14 amino acids. With V trimmed by 7 bases and J by 3 bases, 9 bases remained unmatched. Germline assignment: CDR1 LNHDA and CDR2 SQIVND (reference sequence). The CDR3 spells CASTPFREDYEQYF. The CDR3, as DNA: TGTGCCAGTACCCCGTTCCGGGAGGACTACGAGCAGTACTTC.